The 26 T cell receptor beta chains in this list originate from one sample, sequenced in a study of cytomegalovirus exposure and HLA in healthy donors. Amplification used 60 Vbeta primers and 13 Jbeta primers. Repertoires were generated with immunoSEQ multiplex PCR, while TCRdb's copy carries only in-frame clones and drops some. In the table there are about 130,000 clones, 77% of which are singletons. Sequencing input: PBMCs. The receptors here all came from a male donor in good health and CMV-seropositive.

This rearrangement joins TRBV27 to TRBJ1-1, with 7 bases that match TRBD1. The V segment lost 5 bases and the J segment 3 bases; nucleotides outside the gene matches: 6. The CDR3 extends over 14 amino acids. In germline, CDR1 is MNHEY, CDR2 SMNVEV (reference sequence). The CDR3 sequence: CASSLRTGDTEAFF. Here the CDR3 DNA reads TGTGCCAGCAGTCTCCGCACAGGGGACACTGAAGCTTTCTTT.

The V gene is TRBV6-6, the J gene TRBJ2-2; 7 nucleotides align to TRBD1. This CDR3 has 16 amino acids. CDR1 is MNHNY, CDR2 SVGAGI, per germline (reference sequence). The trim removed 5 bases at V and 1 base at J, leaving 7 bases unmatched. The CDR3 here is CASSQGNRGNTGELFF. The CDR3 region has the DNA TGTGCCAGCAGTCAGGGGAACAGGGGGAACACCGGGGAGCTGTTTTTT.

This clone has more than one count but fewer than ten. The rearrangement links TRBV30 to TRBJ2-5, with a tentative D call TRBD1 (6 bases). CDR1 is GTSNPN and CDR2 is SVGIG in the germline V gene (reference sequence). The CDR3 totals 12 residues. Trimming pared 8 bases from V and 6 bases from J, leaving 16 bases between. The chain's CDR3 is CAMGTSLQTQYF. CDR3 nucleotide sequence: TGTGCCATGGGGACATCCTTGCAGACCCAGTACTTC. Variable domain in full (rest from reference TRBV30 and TRBJ2-5): SQTIHQWPATLVQPVGSPLSLECTVEGTSNPNLYWYRQAAGRGLQLLFYSVGIGQISSEVPQNLSASRPQDRQFILSSKKLLLSDSGFYLCAMGTSLQTQYFGPGTRLLVL.

This clone was detected only a few times. This rearrangement joins TRBV10-2 to TRBJ2-7; tentative D call: TRBD2 (6 bases). In germline, CDR1 is WSHSY, CDR2 SAAADI. The CDR3 runs 14 residues. The V end was cut by 3 bases, the J end by 3 bases, with 12 bases between. CDR3 residues: CASSDPLGGYEQYF. Written as DNA, the CDR3 is TGCGCCAGCAGTGACCCTTTGGGGGGCTACGAGCAGTACTTC.

The genes are TRBV6-1 and TRBJ1-4, with unresolved D. CDR3 length: 15 residues. Looked up from germline, CDR1 is MNHNS and CDR2 is SASEGT. Trimming removed 4 bases from V and 6 bases from J, with 15 bases in between. CDR3 coding DNA: TGTGCCAGCAGTGCCCGGGGTGGGAGGGATGAAAAACTGTTTTTT. Its protein is CASSARGGRDEKLFF.

This sequence joins TRBV9 and TRBJ1-4, with a possible D match to TRBD1 (5 bases). The CDR3 consists of 15 residues. Trimming stripped 0 bases from V and 8 bases from J, with 14 bases between. Germline-derived CDR1 and CDR2 are SGDLS and YYNGEE. CDR3 residues: CASSVARGMGEKLFF. The CDR3 DNA sequence: TGTGCCAGCAGCGTAGCAAGGGGAATGGGAGAAAAACTGTTTTTT.

The CDR3 sequence is CASSRSGGWGYTF. Here the CDR3 DNA reads TGTGCCAGCAGTCGCTCAGGGGGTTGGGGCTACACCTTC. This rearrangement joins TRBV28 to TRBJ1-2; 7 bases map to TRBD1. J was trimmed by 8 bases and V by 5 bases; bases with no gene match: 8. CDR1 is MDHEN, CDR2 SYDVKM, per germline. This CDR3 contains 13 residues.

The V gene is TRBV27, the J gene TRBJ2-3; TRBD1 might be the D (5 bases). Germline V CDR1 and CDR2: MNHEY, SMNVEV (reference sequence). This CDR3 is 16 amino acids long. V was trimmed by 2 bases and J by 4 bases, leaving 16 bases between them. CDR3 sequence reads: CASSLIRGVRADTQYF. DNA of the CDR3: TGTGCCAGCAGTTTAATTAGGGGCGTAAGGGCAGATACGCAGTATTTT.

This sequence joins TRBV11-1 and TRBJ1-2; the match to TRBD1 covers 7 bases. The CDR3 sequence is 13 residues long. CDR1 and CDR2 from the germline V gene are SGHAT and FQDESV (reference sequence). The V gene end was trimmed by 5 bases and the J gene end by 5 bases; junction bases not matched to a gene: 5. The DNA of the CDR3 is TGTGCCAGCAGCCCTGACAGGGATTATGGCTACACCTTC. It encodes CASSPDRDYGYTF.

This chain uses TRBV28 with TRBJ1-2; the D is unclear. Per germline, CDR1 MDHEN and CDR2 SYDVKM. Between the trimmed V and J ends, which lost 3 bases and 4 bases, there was a span of 15 bases. This CDR3 has 15 residues. CDR3 nucleotide sequence: TGTGCCAGCAGTTTTCTGGCACAGTTTGGCTATGGCTACACCTTC. Translated: CASSFLAQFGYGYTF.

The chain couples TRBV9 to TRBJ2-7; D is possibly TRBD2 (8 bases). With 4 bases removed from V and 2 bases from J, the gap between germline ends came to 19 bases. Germline-derived CDR1 and CDR2 are SGDLS and YYNGEE. This CDR3 is 16 amino acids long. The CDR3 DNA sequence: TGTGCCAGCAGCCCAGGGGGTAGCGGGAATACCTACGAGCAGTACTTC. Amino acid sequence: CASSPGGSGNTYEQYF. The full variable domain, completed using reference TRBV9 and TRBJ2-7, is DSGVTQTPKHLITATGQRVTLRCSPRSGDLSVYWYQQSLDQGLQFLIQYYNGEERAKGNILERFSAQQFPDLHSELNLSSLELGDSALYFCASSPGGSGNTYEQYFGPGTRLTVT.

The V call is TRBV29-1, the J call TRBJ2-3; the match to TRBD2 covers 10 bases. Trimming cost V 6 bases and J 1 base; bases outside gene matches: 4. CDR3 size: 14 residues. Germline loops: CDR1 SQVTM, CDR2 ANQGSEA. The CDR3 coding sequence is TGCAGCGTGGACGGGACTAGCGGCACAGATACGCAGTATTTT. Translated: CSVDGTSGTDTQYF.

The chain combines TRBV28 with TRBJ2-7; tentatively, D is TRBD2 (7 bases). V was shortened by 7 bases and J by 3 bases, with 19 bases between the two germline ends. The CDR3 is made up of 15 amino acids. Germline V gene sequence: CDR1 MDHEN, CDR2 SYDVKM. DNA of the CDR3: TGTGCCAGCACCGGGATGATGCGGGGGCTCTACGAGCAGTACTTC. Its protein product is CASTGMMRGLYEQYF.

The J gene is TRBJ2-5, the V gene TRBV29-1; 9 nucleotides agree with TRBD2. This CDR3 has 13 residues. V lost 5 bases and J lost 7; bases outside the gene matches: 8. Germline V gene lookup returns CDR1 SQVTM and CDR2 ANQGSEA. CDR3 sequence reads: CSVFAGGTGTQYF. The CDR3 bases are TGCAGCGTTTTCGCGGGGGGGACGGGGACCCAGTACTTC. Filled out from reference TRBV29-1 and TRBJ2-5, the complete variable domain reads SAVISQKPSRDICQRGTSLTIQCQVDSQVTMMFWYRQQPGQSLTLIATANQGSEATYESGFVIDKFPISRPNLTFSTLTVSNMSPEDSSIYLCSVFAGGTGTQYFGPGTRLLVL.

The sample holds one count of this clone. The V gene is TRBV27, the J gene TRBJ2-5; 13 bases line up with TRBD2. TRBJ2-7 matches the DNA end more closely, so the J call is doubtful. The germline CDR1 and CDR2 sequences are MNHEY and SMNVEV (reference sequence). The CDR3 has 16 amino acids. The DNA for the CDR3 is TGTGCCAGCAGTTATGGGACTAGCGGGACCTCTTACGAGCAGTACTTC. Its protein is CASSYGTSGTSYEQYF.

The chain links TRBV9 to TRBJ2-3; D unclear. Trimming shortened V by 0 bases and J by 0 bases, and 8 bases separated the two germline ends. The germline CDR1 and CDR2 sequences are SGDLS and YYNGEE. CDR3 length: 15 residues. The CDR3 region is CASSVVSGSTDTQYF. CDR3 nucleotides: TGTGCCAGCAGCGTAGTATCCGGGAGCACAGATACGCAGTATTTT.

The CDR3 region has the DNA TGTGCCAGAAGCTGTGCGACAGGAATCGGGGCCCAGTACTTC. It encodes CARSCATGIGAQYF. The chain couples TRBV5-3 to TRBJ2-5; a weak D match, TRBD1 (6 bases). TRBV5-3 is treated as an ORF (open reading frame) with a function not yet certain. CDR3 length: 14 residues. V was trimmed by 3 bases and J by 9 bases, leaving 18 bases between them.

Concerning this clone itself: The sample holds other DNA sequences that translate to the same CDR3. CDR3 in amino acids: CATSRDRSRGETQYF. CDR3 nucleotides: TGTGCCACCAGCAGAGATCGAAGCAGAGGAGAGACCCAGTACTTC. The chain is built from TRBV15 and TRBJ2-5; no definite D call. Looked up from germline, CDR1 is LNHNV and CDR2 is YYDKDF (reference sequence). The germline V and J ends were trimmed by 0 bases and 4 bases, with 12 bases remaining between them. The CDR3 extends over 15 amino acids.

The genes are TRBV20-1 and TRBJ1-2; tentative D call: TRBD1 (5 bases). Trimming took 5 bases from V and 7 from J, leaving 11 bases between them. This CDR3 has 11 amino acids. Germline loops: CDR1 DFQATT, CDR2 SNEGSKA (reference sequence). The CDR3 DNA reads TGCAGTGCTCTGGGGGGATTTGGCTACACCTTC. It translates to CSALGGFGYTF.

The chain employs TRBV7-2 and TRBJ2-3, with 9 nucleotides matching TRBD2. CDR1 is SGHTA, CDR2 FQGNSA, per germline. This CDR3 has 14 amino acids. V was clipped by 4 bases and J by 4 bases; unmatched bases: 3. The chain's CDR3 is CASSYIAGADTQYF. The CDR3 coding sequence is TGTGCCAGCAGCTATATAGCGGGAGCAGATACGCAGTATTTT.

The gene calls are TRBV7-6 and TRBJ1-3, with 8 nucleotides matching TRBD1. This CDR3 spans 15 amino acids. Germline CDR1 and CDR2: SGHVS and FNYEAQ. J gave up 4 bases and V 5 bases, and 7 bases lay outside the gene matches. This CDR3 is CASSQGQVGGNTIYF. The CDR3, as DNA: TGTGCCAGCAGCCAGGGACAGGTGGGAGGAAACACCATATATTTT.

The CDR3 loop is CASQTENNYGYTF. The CDR3 DNA reads as TGTGCCAGCCAGACAGAAAATAACTATGGCTACACCTTC. The chain is built from TRBV2 and TRBJ1-2; TRBD1 is a possible D gene (5 bases). CDR1 is SNHLY, CDR2 FYNNEI, per germline. V was clipped by 8 bases and J by 1 base, with 11 bases between them. The length of the CDR3 is 13 residues.

As regards this clone: This same CDR3 is encoded by further DNA sequences in the sample. The chain couples TRBV28 to TRBJ2-5; 8 bases fit TRBD2. CDR1 is MDHEN, CDR2 SYDVKM, per germline. The CDR3 covers 16 residues. V shed 6 bases and J 4 bases; nucleotides not matched to a gene: 13. The CDR3 is CASSPGGSGTRETQYF. The CDR3 nucleotides are TGTGCCAGCAGCCCCGGCGGTAGCGGGACTCGAGAGACCCAGTACTTC.

J is TRBJ1-5 and V is TRBV5-4, with 8 bases identical to TRBD1. The CDR3 spans 14 residues. J gave up 5 bases and V 0 bases, and 1 base lay outside the gene matches. CDR1 and CDR2 from the germline V gene are SGHNT and YYREEE (reference sequence). The CDR3 reads CASSLVQGDQPQHF. The CDR3 DNA follows: TGTGCCAGCAGCTTGGTACAGGGGGATCAGCCCCAGCATTTT.

The chain uses TRBV7-9 and TRBJ2-2; 8 bases are shared with TRBD2. J lost 6 bases, V lost 4 bases, and 7 bases had no gene match. CDR3 size: 15 residues. CDR1 is SEHNR, CDR2 FQNEAQ, per germline (reference sequence). The CDR3 sequence is CASSSERGSSGELFF. The CDR3, as DNA: TGTGCCAGCAGCTCAGAGCGGGGGAGCTCCGGGGAGCTGTTTTTT.

This clone was detected only once. The V and J genes are TRBV6-1 and TRBJ2-3, with a weak D call TRBD2 (6 bases). CDR3 length equals 15 residues. Germline CDR1 is MNHNS and CDR2 is SASEGT. The ends were cut back, 0 bases at V and 3 bases at J, with 10 bases in the middle. CDR3 amino acids: CASSEAPGVTDTQYF. The CDR3 region has the DNA TGTGCCAGCAGTGAAGCCCCGGGAGTGACAGATACGCAGTATTTT.